This is a list of T cell receptor beta chains from one sample in a study of human T cells and chemical hapten exposure. TCRdb analysed the RACE reads with MiXCR anew, one entry per CDR3 protein. The data show 100,000 to 150,000 distinct CDR3 sequences, with more than 7.5% seen just once and about 1.8% held by the top ten. Sequencing was performed on whole blood. The receptors were sampled from a male donor in good health. Some clones in this sample may be carry-over from other donors' samples. Each CDR3 is given with its conserved first and last residue. The D gene is left open where the match is weak. For some rows the clone size is stated as once, few or many, or as a class when expanded; others skip it.

d_call	clone_size	v_call	j_call	cdr3_nt	cdr3_aa
.	few	TRBV6-2/TRBV6-3	TRBJ2-7	TGTGCCAGCAGTTACCCGGGGGGCAGCTCCTACGAGCAGTACTTC	CASSYPGGSSYEQYF
TRBD2	many	TRBV29-1	TRBJ2-1	TGCAGCGTTGTAAAGCGGGAGGGCAGTGAGCAGTTCTTC	CSVVKREGSEQFF
.	few	TRBV14	TRBJ2-3	TGTGCCAGCAGCCACTCAGATACGCAGTATTTT	CASSHSDTQYF
.	.	TRBV6-5	TRBJ1-1	TGTGCCAGCAGTACAGGGAAGAACACTGAAGCTTTCTTT	CASSTGKNTEAFF
TRBD1	few	TRBV25-1	TRBJ2-1	TGTGCCAGCAGTGAGAGACAGGGTTTTTACAATGAGCAGTTCTTC	CASSERQGFYNEQFF
TRBD2	many	TRBV7-2	TRBJ2-2	TGTGCCAGCAGCCGAAGCGGGGGGGCGACCGGGGAGCTGTTTTTT	CASSRSGGATGELFF
.	.	TRBV20-1	TRBJ2-3	TGCAGTGCTAGAGATCCCGGCACAGATACGCAGTATTTT	CSARDPGTDTQYF
.	.	TRBV5-1	TRBJ2-1	TGCGCCAGCAGCTTGGAGGGGGGAAGCGGGTCGAGGGGCAATGAGCAGTTCTTC	CASSLEGGSGSRGNEQFF
.	few	TRBV27	TRBJ2-5	TGTGCCAGCAGTTTCGGGAGACAGAGCCAAGAGACCCAGTACTTC	CASSFGRQSQETQYF
.	.	TRBV7-9	TRBJ1-6	TGTGTCAGCAGCTACGGGGGCTTGAATTCACCCCTCCACTTT	CVSSYGGLNSPLHF
TRBD1	few	TRBV18	TRBJ2-7	TGTGCCAGCTCACCACTTCACAGGGGTAATGGCGAGCAGTACTTC	CASSPLHRGNGEQYF
TRBD2	few	TRBV20-1	TRBJ2-1	TGCAGTGCTATTGGGACTAGCTCCCCCCTTTCCTACAATGAGCAGTTCTTC	CSAIGTSSPLSYNEQFF
.	many	TRBV12-3/TRBV12-4	TRBJ1-2	TGTGCCAGCCTTGGGAGGATTCCAATGGGCTACACCTTC	CASLGRIPMGYTF
.	many	TRBV19	TRBJ2-1	TGTGCCAGTAGCACCATGGGGATGGGGTCCTACAATGAGCAGTTCTTC	CASSTMGMGSYNEQFF
TRBD1	many	TRBV9	TRBJ1-3	TGTGCCAGCAGCGCGAACCCGGGACAGGTTGTCGGAAACACCATATATTTT	CASSANPGQVVGNTIYF
.	many	TRBV6-5	TRBJ2-7	TGTGCCAGCAGTTACGACGGTTCCTACGAGCAGTACTTC	CASSYDGSYEQYF
.	.	TRBV24-1	TRBJ2-1	TGTGCCACCTATAATCTGTCCTACAATGAGCAGTTCTTC	CATYNLSYNEQFF
.	.	TRBV7-2	TRBJ2-3	TGTGCCAGCAGTCGGGAGGGGGCGGGCACAGATACGCAGTATTTT	CASSREGAGTDTQYF
.	many	TRBV6-5	TRBJ1-1	TGTGCCAGCAGTTACGGGCAGGGTAACACTGAAGCTTTCTTT	CASSYGQGNTEAFF
.	.	TRBV7-9	TRBJ1-5	TGTGCCAGCAGCTTAGCGCGAGGGGATGGGCAGCCCCAGCATTTT	CASSLARGDGQPQHF
.	many	TRBV29-1	TRBJ2-5	TGCAGCGTTTGGGACAAAATCTTTCAAGAGACCCAGTACTTC	CSVWDKIFQETQYF
.	few	TRBV5-6	TRBJ2-7	TGTGCCAGCAGCCTGTACTCCGAGCAGTACTTC	CASSLYSEQYF